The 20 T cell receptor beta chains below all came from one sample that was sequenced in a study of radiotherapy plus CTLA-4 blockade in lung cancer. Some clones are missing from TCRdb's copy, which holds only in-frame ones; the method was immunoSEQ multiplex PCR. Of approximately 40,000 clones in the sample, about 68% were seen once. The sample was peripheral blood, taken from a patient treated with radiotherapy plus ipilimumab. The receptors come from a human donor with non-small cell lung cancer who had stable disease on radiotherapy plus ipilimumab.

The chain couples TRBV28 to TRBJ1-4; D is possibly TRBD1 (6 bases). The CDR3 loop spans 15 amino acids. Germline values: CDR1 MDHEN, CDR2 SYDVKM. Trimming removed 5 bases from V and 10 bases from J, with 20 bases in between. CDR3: CASSPMTGTSGKLFF. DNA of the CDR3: TGTGCCAGCAGTCCAATGACAGGCACTTCAGGAAAACTGTTTTTT.

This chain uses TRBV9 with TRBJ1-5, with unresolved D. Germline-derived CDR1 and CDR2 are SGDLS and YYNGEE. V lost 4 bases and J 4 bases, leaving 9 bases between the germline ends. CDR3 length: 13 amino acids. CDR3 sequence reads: CASSPRDNQPQHF. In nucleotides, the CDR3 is TGTGCCAGCAGCCCCCGGGATAATCAGCCCCAGCATTTT.

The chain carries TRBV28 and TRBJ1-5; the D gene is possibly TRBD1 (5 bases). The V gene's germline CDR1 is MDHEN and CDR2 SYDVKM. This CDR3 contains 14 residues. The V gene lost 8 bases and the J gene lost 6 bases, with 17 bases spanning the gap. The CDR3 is CASARGVRGQPQHF. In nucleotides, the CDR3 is TGTGCCAGCGCTAGGGGAGTCCGCGGTCAGCCCCAGCATTTT.

This CDR3 reads CASIRVGTGELFF. As DNA, the CDR3 is TGTGCCAGCATCAGGGTAGGCACCGGGGAGCTGTTTTTT. The chain joins TRBV2 to TRBJ2-2; maybe TRBD1 (5 bases). Germline loops: CDR1 SNHLY, CDR2 FYNNEI. The CDR3 has 13 amino acids. Trimming cost V 7 bases and J 4 bases, with 10 bases left between them. Full variable domain (outside the CDR3, taken from reference TRBV2 and TRBJ2-2): EPEVTQTPSHQVTQMGQEVILRCVPISNHLYFYWYRQILGQKVEFLVSFYNNEISEKSEIFDDQFSVERPDGSNFTLKIRSTKLEDSAMYFCASIRVGTGELFFGEGSRLTVL.

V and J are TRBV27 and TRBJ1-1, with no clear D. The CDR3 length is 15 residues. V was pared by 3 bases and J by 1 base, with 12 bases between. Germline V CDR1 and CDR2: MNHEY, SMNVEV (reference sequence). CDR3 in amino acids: CASSFGLRGNTEAFF. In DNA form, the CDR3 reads TGTGCCAGCAGTTTTGGGTTGCGGGGGAACACTGAAGCTTTCTTT.

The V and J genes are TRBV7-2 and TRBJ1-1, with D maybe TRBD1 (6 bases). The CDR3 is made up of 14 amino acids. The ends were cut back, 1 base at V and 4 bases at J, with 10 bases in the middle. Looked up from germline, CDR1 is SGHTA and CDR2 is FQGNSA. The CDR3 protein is CASSLGGQSTEAFF. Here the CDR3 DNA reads TGTGCCAGCAGCTTAGGTGGACAGAGCACTGAAGCTTTCTTT.

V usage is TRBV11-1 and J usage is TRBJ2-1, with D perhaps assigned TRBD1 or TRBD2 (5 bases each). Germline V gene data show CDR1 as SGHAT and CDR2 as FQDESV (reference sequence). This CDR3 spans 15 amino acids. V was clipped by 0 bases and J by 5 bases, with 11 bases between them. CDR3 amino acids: CASSLAGPLDNEQFF. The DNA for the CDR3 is TGTGCCAGCAGCTTAGCGGGACCACTCGACAATGAGCAGTTCTTC.

The CDR3 sequence is CAISESQGTYTF. CDR3 bases: TGTGCCATCAGTGAGTCCCAGGGGACCTACACCTTC. The chain has TRBV10-3 and TRBJ1-2, with D perhaps matching TRBD1 (6 bases). V lost 0 bases, J lost 10 bases, and 9 bases lay in between. Germline V gene sequence: CDR1 ENHRY, CDR2 SYGVKD. CDR3 length: 12 amino acids.

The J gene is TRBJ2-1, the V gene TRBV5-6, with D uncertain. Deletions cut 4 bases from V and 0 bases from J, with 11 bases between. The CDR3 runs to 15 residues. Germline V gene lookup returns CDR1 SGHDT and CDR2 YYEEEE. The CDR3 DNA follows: TGTGCCAGCAGCGTAGAAGTAACCTCCTACAATGAGCAGTTCTTC. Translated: CASSVEVTSYNEQFF.

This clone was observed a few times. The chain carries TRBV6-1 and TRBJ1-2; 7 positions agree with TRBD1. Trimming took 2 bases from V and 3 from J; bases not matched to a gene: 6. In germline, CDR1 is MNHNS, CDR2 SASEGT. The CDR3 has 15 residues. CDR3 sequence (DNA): TGTGCCAGCAGTGAATACAGACAGGGCTACTATGGCTACACCTTC. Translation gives CASSEYRQGYYGYTF.

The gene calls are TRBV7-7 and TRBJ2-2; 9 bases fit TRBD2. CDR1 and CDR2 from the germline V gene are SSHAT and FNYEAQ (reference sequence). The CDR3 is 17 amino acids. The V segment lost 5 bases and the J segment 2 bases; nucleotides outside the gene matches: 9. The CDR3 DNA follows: TGTGCCAGCAGCCCAACGTGGACTAGCGCCAACACCGGGGAGCTGTTTTTT. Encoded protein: CASSPTWTSANTGELFF.

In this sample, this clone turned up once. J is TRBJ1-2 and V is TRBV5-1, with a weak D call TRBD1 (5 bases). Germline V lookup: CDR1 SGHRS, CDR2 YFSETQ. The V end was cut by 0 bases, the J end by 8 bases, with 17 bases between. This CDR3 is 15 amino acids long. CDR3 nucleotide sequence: TGCGCCAGCAGCTTGGTCGGGCGGCAGGGAAAGGGCTACACCTTC. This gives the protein CASSLVGRQGKGYTF.

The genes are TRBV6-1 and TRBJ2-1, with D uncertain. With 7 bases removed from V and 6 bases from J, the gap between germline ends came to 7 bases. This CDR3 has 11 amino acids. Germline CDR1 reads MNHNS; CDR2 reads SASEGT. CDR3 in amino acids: CASTLLNEQFF. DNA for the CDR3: TGTGCCAGCACACTCCTCAATGAGCAGTTCTTC.

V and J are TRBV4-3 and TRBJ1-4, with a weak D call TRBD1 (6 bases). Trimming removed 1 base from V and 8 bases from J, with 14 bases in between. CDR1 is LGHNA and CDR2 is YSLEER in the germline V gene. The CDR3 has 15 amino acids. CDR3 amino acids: CASSQGLTGNEKLFF. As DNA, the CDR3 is TGCGCCAGCAGCCAAGGGCTAACAGGGAACGAAAAACTGTTTTTT.

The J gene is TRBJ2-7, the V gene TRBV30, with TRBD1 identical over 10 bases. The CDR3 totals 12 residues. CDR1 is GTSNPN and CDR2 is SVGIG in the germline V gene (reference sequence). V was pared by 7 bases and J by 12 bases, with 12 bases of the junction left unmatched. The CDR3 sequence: CASGGTGDGRYF. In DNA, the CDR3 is TGTGCCTCGGGGGGGACAGGGGACGGCCGGTACTTC.

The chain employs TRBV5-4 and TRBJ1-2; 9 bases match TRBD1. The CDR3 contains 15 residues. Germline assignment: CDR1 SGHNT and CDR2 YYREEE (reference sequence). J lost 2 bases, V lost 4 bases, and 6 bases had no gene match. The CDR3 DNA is TGTGCCAGCAGCATACGACAGGGGGGCAACTATGGCTACACCTTC. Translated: CASSIRQGGNYGYTF.

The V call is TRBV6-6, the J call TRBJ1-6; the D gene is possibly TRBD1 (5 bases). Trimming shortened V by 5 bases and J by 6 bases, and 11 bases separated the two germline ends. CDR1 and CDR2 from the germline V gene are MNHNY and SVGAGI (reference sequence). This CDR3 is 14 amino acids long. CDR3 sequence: CASSGDGSNSPLHF. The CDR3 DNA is TGTGCCAGCAGTGGGGACGGATCTAATTCACCCCTCCACTTT.

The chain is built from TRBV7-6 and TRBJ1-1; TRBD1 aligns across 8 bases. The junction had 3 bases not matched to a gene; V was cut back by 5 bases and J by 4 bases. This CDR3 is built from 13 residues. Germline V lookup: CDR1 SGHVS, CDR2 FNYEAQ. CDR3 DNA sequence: TGTGCCAGCAGCGGGGGACAGGCCACTGAAGCTTTCTTT. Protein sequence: CASSGGQATEAFF.

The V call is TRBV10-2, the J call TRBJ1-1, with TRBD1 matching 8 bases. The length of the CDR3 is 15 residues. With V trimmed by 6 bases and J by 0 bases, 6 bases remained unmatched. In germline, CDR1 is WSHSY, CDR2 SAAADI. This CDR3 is CASRVDRGLNTEAFF. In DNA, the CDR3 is TGCGCCAGCAGGGTCGACAGGGGTCTGAACACTGAAGCTTTCTTT.

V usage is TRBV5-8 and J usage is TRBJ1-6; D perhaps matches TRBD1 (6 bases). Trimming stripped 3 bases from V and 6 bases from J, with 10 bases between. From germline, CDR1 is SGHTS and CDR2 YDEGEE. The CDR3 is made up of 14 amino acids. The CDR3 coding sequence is TGTGCCAGCAGCTACCGACAGGCTAATTCACCCCTCCACTTT. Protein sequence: CASSYRQANSPLHF.